The 8 T cell receptor beta chains given below trace back to one sample, sequenced in a study of blood T cell repertoires in COVID-19. Generated by immunoSEQ multiplex PCR, the TCRdb table keeps only in-frame clones and is missing some. There are 200,000 to 250,000 clones in the sample; 75% to 85% occur only once, and around 1.3% lies in the top ten. Sequenced sample: peripheral blood. These receptors came from a woman between 25 and 40 years old with COVID-19, enrolled during active disease.

This clone has a single count. The V and J genes are TRBV19 and TRBJ2-7; D possibly corresponds to TRBD2 (5 bases). CDR3 length: 11 amino acids. CDR1 LNHDA and CDR2 SQIVND come from the germline V gene (reference sequence). V was cut by 3 bases and J by 11 bases, with 11 bases left in between. The CDR3 here is CASSILLGEYF. The CDR3 DNA follows: TGTGCCAGTAGTATCTTACTAGGCGAGTACTTC.

The gene calls are TRBV28 and TRBJ1-4; D is ambiguous. Deletions cut 2 bases from V and 8 bases from J, with 12 bases between. Germline V gene data show CDR1 as MDHEN and CDR2 as SYDVKM. This CDR3 is 14 amino acids long. CDR3 bases: TGTGCCAGCAGTTTACCCGGGTTTCAAGAAAAACTGTTTTTT. Amino acid sequence: CASSLPGFQEKLFF.

This clone appeared a single time. The chain combines TRBV5-6 with TRBJ2-3, with a weak D call TRBD1 (6 bases). V was clipped by 4 bases and J by 0 bases, with 15 bases between them. The germline CDR1 and CDR2 sequences are SGHDT and YYEEEE. The CDR3 is 16 amino acids. This CDR3 is CASSLRQVTSTDTQYF. CDR3 nucleotide sequence: TGTGCCAGCAGCCTCCGACAGGTTACTAGCACAGATACGCAGTATTTT. The complete variable domain, with remaining parts taken from reference TRBV5-6 and TRBJ2-3, reads DAGVTQSPTHLIKTRGQQVTLRCSPKSGHDTVSWYQQALGQGPQFIFQYYEEEERQRGNFPDRFSGHQFPNYSSELNVNALLLGDSALYLCASSLRQVTSTDTQYFGPGTRLTVL.

The gene calls are TRBV9 and TRBJ2-1; TRBD2 matches 10 bases. V lost 2 bases and J lost 5; bases outside the gene matches: 4. CDR1 is SGDLS, CDR2 YYNGEE, per germline. The CDR3 has 15 residues. The DNA of the CDR3 is TGTGCCAGCAGCGTTCTAGCGGGGGCCCACAATGAGCAGTTCTTC. Residues: CASSVLAGAHNEQFF.

This sequence joins TRBV9 and TRBJ1-6; tentative D call: TRBD1 (6 bases). The germline V gene encodes CDR1 SGDLS and CDR2 YYNGEE. The germline V and J ends were trimmed by 0 bases and 6 bases, with 19 bases remaining between them. The CDR3 totals 18 residues. The CDR3 DNA reads as TGTGCCAGCAGCGTAGGAGGGAGGGAGACAGGTCTTAATTCACCCCTCCACTTT. This codes for CASSVGGRETGLNSPLHF.

The rearrangement joins TRBV4-1 to TRBJ1-2; TRBD1 might be the D (5 bases). V lost 0 bases, J lost 2 bases, and 10 bases lay in between. Per the germline V gene, CDR1 is MGHRA and CDR2 is YSYEKL. The CDR3 extends over 15 amino acids. The CDR3 DNA follows: TGCGCCAGCAGCCAAGATAGCCAGGGCAACTATGGCTACACCTTC. Protein sequence: CASSQDSQGNYGYTF.

This chain joins TRBV7-3 and TRBJ2-2; tentatively, D is TRBD1 (8 bases). V was clipped by 3 bases and J by 6 bases, with 17 bases between them. The germline V gene has CDR1 SGHTA and CDR2 FQGTGA. The CDR3 spans 16 residues. The CDR3 nucleotides are TGTGCCAGCAGCTTCTCCCGACAGGGGAGGGCCGGGGAGCTGTTTTTT. Translated, it gives CASSFSRQGRAGELFF.

V is TRBV6-4 and J is TRBJ1-6, with 9 bases lining up with TRBD1. Germline CDR1 is MRHNA and CDR2 is SNTAGT. This CDR3 contains 15 residues. Trimming removed 6 bases from V and 10 bases from J; junction bases left unmatched: 10. CDR3 coding DNA: TGTGCCAGCAGCGAAGGGACAGGGAAGAACTCACCCCTCCACTTT. Amino acid sequence: CASSEGTGKNSPLHF.